Listed below are T cell receptor beta chains from one sample, sequenced in a study of PD-1 blockade in mismatch repair-deficient tumors. TCRdb's table, derived via immunoSEQ multiplex PCR, lists solely in-frame clones and lacks some. The profile shows around 62,000 clones, around 73% of them singletons. Sequencing used peripheral blood, obtained 2 weeks after starting pembrolizumab. The source is an adult with mismatch repair-deficient cancer. The CDR3 runs from the conserved cysteine through the conserved F or W. The D gene is left open where the match is weak. Clone size is stated in some rows and not others, as once, few, many or a class when expanded.

DNA,CDR3,J,V,size,D
TGTGCCAGCAGCTTAACGCGGGACACCGGGGAGCTGTTTTTT,CASSLTRDTGELFF,TRBJ2-2,TRBV7-3,.,.
TGCGCCAGCAGCTTGGGAGCGGGAGTCCCCAATGAGCAGTTCTTC,CASSLGAGVPNEQFF,TRBJ2-1,TRBV5-1,.,TRBD2
TGTGCCAGTAGAAGGGGGAGCGGGAGGCCAGAGCAGTTCTTC,CASRRGSGRPEQFF,TRBJ2-1,TRBV19,.,TRBD2
TGTGCCAGTAGTATGTCAGGGGCAAACTATGGCTACACCTTC,CASSMSGANYGYTF,TRBJ1-2,TRBV19,.,.
TGTGCCAGCAGCCTCGGTCACTTGAACACTGAAGCTTTCTTT,CASSLGHLNTEAFF,TRBJ1-1,TRBV5-4,.,.
TGTGCCAGCAGTTCAGGACAGACTCTGAACACTGAAGCTTTCTTT,CASSSGQTLNTEAFF,TRBJ1-1,TRBV6-6,.,.
TGTGCCAGCGTGGGGCAGGGGGCGATCCTGAACACTGAAGCTTTCTTT,CASVGQGAILNTEAFF,TRBJ1-1,TRBV18,.,TRBD1
TGTGCCAGCAGCCCTCCAGGAGCAGCAGGAGAGACCCAGTACTTC,CASSPPGAAGETQYF,TRBJ2-5,TRBV4-2,medium-sized,.
TGTGCCAGCAGCTTAGTAATAGCGGGAGGAAATGAGCAGTTCTTC,CASSLVIAGGNEQFF,TRBJ2-1,TRBV11-3,.,TRBD2
TGTGCCAGCTCACCTGGACCGGCGAACACTGAAGCTTTCTTT,CASSPGPANTEAFF,TRBJ1-1,TRBV18,few,.
TGTGCCAGCAGTATTCAGACAGGGACGGTTGAGACCCAGTACTTC,CASSIQTGTVETQYF,TRBJ2-5,TRBV5-4,.,TRBD1
TGTGCCTGGAGTGTAGCGGTAACGGGCCCTCGGGTGCAGTTCTTC,CAWSVAVTGPRVQFF,TRBJ2-1,TRBV30,.,.
TGTGCCAGCTCCATAGGGTCCGGGACGCTTAGAAACACCATATATTTT,CASSIGSGTLRNTIYF,TRBJ1-3,TRBV28,few,.
TGTGCCAGTAGTATTGGGGGGAGGGCGAGCGAGCAGTACTTC,CASSIGGRASEQYF,TRBJ2-7,TRBV19,.,TRBD2
TGTGCCAGTAGAGCGGGGACAGGATACTATGGCTACACCTTC,CASRAGTGYYGYTF,TRBJ1-2,TRBV19,.,TRBD1
TGTGCCAGCAGCTCGGACAGGGGGGACACCATATATTTT,CASSSDRGDTIYF,TRBJ1-3,TRBV11-3,.,TRBD1
TGTGCCTGGAGAGGTCCCGGGACAGGATACTACGAGCAGTACTTC,CAWRGPGTGYYEQYF,TRBJ2-7,TRBV30,.,TRBD1
TGTGCCAGCAGCTTAGCCGGCGGGAGGGTCTACAATGAGCAGTTCTTC,CASSLAGGRVYNEQFF,TRBJ2-1,TRBV11-1,.,TRBD2
TGTGCCAGCATCCTTAGAGAGGGGATGGCTGAAGCTTTCTTT,CASILREGMAEAFF,TRBJ1-1,TRBV7-9,.,.
TGTGCCAGCAGCTCGGCCTCTGGAAACACCATATATTTT,CASSSASGNTIYF,TRBJ1-3,TRBV7-6,.,.
TGTGCCAGCAGTGAGTCGGGGAGCGGCTACACCTTC,CASSESGSGYTF,TRBJ1-2,TRBV6-1,once,.
TGCAGCGTTGAAACAGGAAACTATGGCTACACCTTC,CSVETGNYGYTF,TRBJ1-2,TRBV29-1,few,.
TGTGCCAGTAGTATGAGGGGGGCTAATGAGCAGTTCTTC,CASSMRGANEQFF,TRBJ2-1,TRBV19,medium-sized,.
TGTGCCAGTCGACAGGGGGCCAATGAGCAGTTCTTC,CASRQGANEQFF,TRBJ2-1,TRBV2,few,TRBD1
TGTGCCAGCAGCTCTCTTAGCGGGGGAATAGCCAAAAACATTCAGTACTTC,CASSSLSGGIAKNIQYF,TRBJ2-4,TRBV7-2,.,TRBD2
TGTGCCAGCAGCTTAGGTGGGTCGTGGCAGGAGGAGACCCAGTACTTC,CASSLGGSWQEETQYF,TRBJ2-5,TRBV11-2,once,.
TGTGCCATCAGGGGAAGCGGGCGCGGTTCGTACGAGCAGTACTTC,CAIRGSGRGSYEQYF,TRBJ2-7,TRBV10-3,once,.
TGTGCCAGTAAACGGGATGCCTACAATGAGCAGTTCTTC,CASKRDAYNEQFF,TRBJ2-1,TRBV19,.,.
TGTGCCAGCAGTTTATTTCTGAACCCAGGACAGGGGATTACCTATGGCTACACCTTC,CASSLFLNPGQGITYGYTF,TRBJ1-2,TRBV27,.,TRBD1
TGCGCCAGCAGCCAAGGGTTGCGGGAGGAGACCCAGTACTTC,CASSQGLREETQYF,TRBJ2-5,TRBV4-1,.,TRBD2
TGTGCCAGCAGTTACTCCGGCCCGTTAAATGAGCAGTTCTTC,CASSYSGPLNEQFF,TRBJ2-1,TRBV6-6,few,.
TGTGCCAGCAGCTCGCAAGTAGCCCGGGAGCTGTTTTTT,CASSSQVARELFF,TRBJ2-2,TRBV11-3,.,.
TGTGCCAGCAGCCCAGAGAGATACAACTATGGCTACACCTTC,CASSPERYNYGYTF,TRBJ1-2,TRBV6-5,.,.
TGTGCCAGCTCACCCACGGGGGACCCTAACACTGAAGCTTTCTTT,CASSPTGDPNTEAFF,TRBJ1-1,TRBV18,.,.
TGTGCCAGCGGTAAGGGACAGGGGGCCTACGAGCAGTACTTC,CASGKGQGAYEQYF,TRBJ2-7,TRBV27,many,TRBD1
TGTGCCAGCAGCTCGACAGGGGTAAGCGAGCAGTACTTC,CASSSTGVSEQYF,TRBJ2-7,TRBV7-9,.,TRBD1
TGCGCCAGCAGCCCCAATATCGGCTACACCTTC,CASSPNIGYTF,TRBJ1-2,TRBV23-1,.,.
TGTGCCAGCAGTGAAGAGAGCGGGAGGGTCTACGAGCAGTACTTC,CASSEESGRVYEQYF,TRBJ2-7,TRBV2,.,TRBD2
TGTGCCAGCAGTTACTCCTCGGACAGGGTCAACAATGAGCAGTTCTTC,CASSYSSDRVNNEQFF,TRBJ2-1,TRBV6-6,.,TRBD1
TGTGCTAGTGGTTCGGTTCCGGGATCTAGCACAGATACGCAGTATTTT,CASGSVPGSSTDTQYF,TRBJ2-3,TRBV12-5,.,.
TGTGCCAGCAGCTTAAGCCAGTCCAATGAGCAGTTCTTC,CASSLSQSNEQFF,TRBJ2-1,TRBV11-3,.,.
TGTGCCAGCAGTGCGTGGCAGGGCGGCTTTGAGCAGTTCTTC,CASSAWQGGFEQFF,TRBJ2-1,TRBV2,.,.
TGTGCCTGGGTCGGGGGCTATACGCAGTATTTT,CAWVGGYTQYF,TRBJ2-3,TRBV30,.,.
TGTGCCAGCAGCGTAGCTACGATTAACACCGGGGAGCTGTTTTTT,CASSVATINTGELFF,TRBJ2-2,TRBV9,.,.
TGTGCCACCAGCGCTAATCGCGGGAGCTCCTACAATGAGCAGTTCTTC,CATSANRGSSYNEQFF,TRBJ2-1,TRBV15,once,TRBD2
TGTGCCAGCAAGCACAGGGGTGACACTGAAGCTTTCTTT,CASKHRGDTEAFF,TRBJ1-1,TRBV6-1,.,TRBD1
TGTGCCAGCAGCCCCCCCCCGGCCGCGAACACCGGGGAGCTGTTTTTT,CASSPPPAANTGELFF,TRBJ2-2,TRBV9,.,.
TGTGCCAGCATGCTGACATCCGGAGATACGCAGTATTTT,CASMLTSGDTQYF,TRBJ2-3,TRBV28,.,.
TGTGCCAGCAGTCTCTCCGGGACAGGGTTCTACGAGCAGTACTTC,CASSLSGTGFYEQYF,TRBJ2-7,TRBV27,.,TRBD1
TGTGCCAGTAGTATCCTACTAGCGGGAGGTCGGGATGAGCAGTTCTTC,CASSILLAGGRDEQFF,TRBJ2-1,TRBV19,.,TRBD2
TGTGCCAGCAGCTTTCCCCCACAGGTCTACGAGCAGTACTTC,CASSFPPQVYEQYF,TRBJ2-7,TRBV7-2,.,.
TGTGCCAGTACATTGGGGGTCTCCTACGAGCAGTACTTC,CASTLGVSYEQYF,TRBJ2-7,TRBV30,.,.
TGTGCCAGTAGTTCTCCGGGACTAGCGGGAGGTCCTAAATCCTACAATGAGCAGTTCTTC,CASSSPGLAGGPKSYNEQFF,TRBJ2-1,TRBV19,.,TRBD2
TGTGCCAGCACTATAGGGACGCTCTACGAGCAGTACTTC,CASTIGTLYEQYF,TRBJ2-7,TRBV28,.,.
TGTGCCAGCAGCCGAACGGGTAGCGGGAGATACAATGAGCAGTTCTTC,CASSRTGSGRYNEQFF,TRBJ2-1,TRBV7-3,.,TRBD2
TGTGCCAGCAGTAAGGCGGGAACCTACACAGATACGCAGTATTTT,CASSKAGTYTDTQYF,TRBJ2-3,TRBV27,.,.
TGCGCCAGCAGCCCACCCGGGACGGAGGGTGAGCAGTTCTTC,CASSPPGTEGEQFF,TRBJ2-1,TRBV4-1,.,.
TGTGCCATCAGTGGGACTACCCTGACCGGGGAGCTGTTTTTT,CAISGTTLTGELFF,TRBJ2-2,TRBV10-3,.,.
TGTGCTAGCAGCTTCGACCGGGATGCTCAGACCCAGTACTTC,CASSFDRDAQTQYF,TRBJ2-5,TRBV7-7,.,.
TGCGCCAGCAGCCAAGATCTGGGTTCCTACGAGCAGTACTTC,CASSQDLGSYEQYF,TRBJ2-7,TRBV4-3,once,.